Listed below are T cell receptor beta chains from one sample, sequenced in a study of shared clonotypes between healthy human individuals. Clones were sequenced by immunoSEQ multiplex PCR, and TCRdb holds only the in-frame ones, with some missing. The data hold over 2 million clones, with around 92% observed a single time. Sample: naive CD4+ T cells from PBMCs. These receptors were obtained from a man aged 18 to 29 in good health. Some clones in this sample may be carry-over from other donors' samples. CDR3s include the opening cysteine and the closing phenylalanine or tryptophan. Fields, in order: clone size, V gene, J gene, D gene, CDR3 DNA, CDR3 protein. D genes are given only for firm matches. The size of a clone is reported for some rows only, either as once, few or many, or as a class for expanded clones.

clone_size: -
v_call: TRBV7-8
j_call: TRBJ1-5
d_call: TRBD1
cdr3_nt: TGTGCCAGCAGCCCAACGACAGGGGTTTGGGGCAATCAGCCCCAGCATTTT
cdr3_aa: CASSPTTGVWGNQPQHF

clone_size: once
v_call: TRBV5-1
j_call: TRBJ2-7
d_call: TRBD2
cdr3_nt: TGCGCCAGCAGCTTGAGGCAGGGACTAGCGGGAGGTAACTACGAGCAGTACTTC
cdr3_aa: CASSLRQGLAGGNYEQYF

clone_size: -
v_call: TRBV6-5
j_call: TRBJ2-7
d_call: TRBD2
cdr3_nt: TGTGCCAGCAGCCAAGCGGGAGGACCCTCCTACGAGCAGTACTTC
cdr3_aa: CASSQAGGPSYEQYF

clone_size: -
v_call: TRBV4-1
j_call: TRBJ2-2
d_call: TRBD2
cdr3_nt: TGCGCCAGCAGCCAAGGGGGGGGAACCGGGGAGCTGTTTTTT
cdr3_aa: CASSQGGGTGELFF

clone_size: -
v_call: TRBV5-8
j_call: TRBJ2-3
d_call: TRBD2
cdr3_nt: TGTGCCAGCAGCTTGCTTGTGACTAGCGGGCAGACAGATACGCAGTATTTT
cdr3_aa: CASSLLVTSGQTDTQYF

clone_size: -
v_call: TRBV19
j_call: TRBJ1-3
d_call: -
cdr3_nt: TGTGCCAGTACTGACGCGGCCCGGCGGGGGGCTGGAAACACCATATATTTT
cdr3_aa: CASTDAARRGAGNTIYF

clone_size: -
v_call: TRBV5-1
j_call: TRBJ2-5
d_call: -
cdr3_nt: TGCGCCAGCAGCTTGGCCCCGGGCAGCCTACAAGAGACCCAGTACTTC
cdr3_aa: CASSLAPGSLQETQYF

clone_size: -
v_call: TRBV6-5
j_call: TRBJ1-1
d_call: TRBD1
cdr3_nt: TGTGCCAGCAGACAGGGGGGGCGCACTGAAGCTTTCTTT
cdr3_aa: CASRQGGRTEAFF

clone_size: -
v_call: TRBV28
j_call: TRBJ1-3
d_call: -
cdr3_nt: TGTGCCAGCAGTCCCGGGGCTGGAAACACCATATATTTT
cdr3_aa: CASSPGAGNTIYF

clone_size: -
v_call: TRBV28
j_call: TRBJ2-2
d_call: -
cdr3_nt: TGTGCCGTGGGGGAGAACACCGGGGAGCTGTTTTTT
cdr3_aa: CAVGENTGELFF

clone_size: -
v_call: TRBV28
j_call: TRBJ1-2
d_call: -
cdr3_nt: TGTGCCAGCAGGAGCCAACCATATGGCTACACCTTC
cdr3_aa: CASRSQPYGYTF

clone_size: -
v_call: TRBV18
j_call: TRBJ1-1
d_call: -
cdr3_nt: TGTGCCAGCTCACCACAGGGTGGTACTGAAGCTTTCTTT
cdr3_aa: CASSPQGGTEAFF

clone_size: -
v_call: TRBV6-5
j_call: TRBJ2-5
d_call: -
cdr3_nt: TGTGCCAGCAGGTCACCAGGGGAGACCCAGTACTTC
cdr3_aa: CASRSPGETQYF

clone_size: -
v_call: TRBV10-3
j_call: TRBJ1-3
d_call: -
cdr3_nt: TGTGCCATCAGTGAGTCGATGGGATCTGGAAACACCATATATTTT
cdr3_aa: CAISESMGSGNTIYF

clone_size: -
v_call: TRBV5-1
j_call: TRBJ2-5
d_call: -
cdr3_nt: TGCGCCAGCAGCTCAACCCAAGAGACCCAGTACTTC
cdr3_aa: CASSSTQETQYF

clone_size: once
v_call: TRBV5-1
j_call: TRBJ2-2
d_call: -
cdr3_nt: TGCGCCAGCAGCTTCCAAGGGGGGAGAGGGAACACCGGGGAGCTGTTTTTT
cdr3_aa: CASSFQGGRGNTGELFF

clone_size: -
v_call: TRBV28
j_call: TRBJ1-5
d_call: -
cdr3_nt: TGTGCCAGCAGTTTAAGCTCAGGGAATCAGCCCCAGCATTTT
cdr3_aa: CASSLSSGNQPQHF

clone_size: -
v_call: TRBV27
j_call: TRBJ2-1
d_call: TRBD1
cdr3_nt: TGTGCCAGCACCACGACAGGGGCTAGGGATGAGCAGTTCTTC
cdr3_aa: CASTTTGARDEQFF

clone_size: -
v_call: TRBV5-1
j_call: TRBJ2-1
d_call: -
cdr3_nt: TGCGCCAGCAGCCGGGAAGGTTATGAGCAGTTCTTC
cdr3_aa: CASSREGYEQFF

clone_size: -
v_call: TRBV4-3
j_call: TRBJ2-5
d_call: TRBD2
cdr3_nt: TGCGCCAGCAGCCAAGATTTACTAGCGGGAGGGCAAGAGACCCAGTACTTC
cdr3_aa: CASSQDLLAGGQETQYF

clone_size: -
v_call: TRBV5-1
j_call: TRBJ1-2
d_call: TRBD1
cdr3_nt: TGCGCCAGCAGCTTGGATAACAGGGGGACTTATGGCTACACCTTC
cdr3_aa: CASSLDNRGTYGYTF

clone_size: once
v_call: TRBV6-1
j_call: TRBJ2-3
d_call: TRBD2
cdr3_nt: TGTGCCAGCAGTGCACTCTTCTCTAGCGGCTCGGCAGATACGCAGTATTTT
cdr3_aa: CASSALFSSGSADTQYF

clone_size: -
v_call: TRBV28
j_call: TRBJ1-2
d_call: -
cdr3_nt: TGTGCCAGCGCGAGGGGGGCCCGGACTCATGGCTACACCTTC
cdr3_aa: CASARGARTHGYTF

clone_size: once
v_call: TRBV12-5
j_call: TRBJ1-1
d_call: -
cdr3_nt: TGTGCTAGTGGTTTGAGTCAGGGGATGAACACTGAAGCTTTCTTT
cdr3_aa: CASGLSQGMNTEAFF